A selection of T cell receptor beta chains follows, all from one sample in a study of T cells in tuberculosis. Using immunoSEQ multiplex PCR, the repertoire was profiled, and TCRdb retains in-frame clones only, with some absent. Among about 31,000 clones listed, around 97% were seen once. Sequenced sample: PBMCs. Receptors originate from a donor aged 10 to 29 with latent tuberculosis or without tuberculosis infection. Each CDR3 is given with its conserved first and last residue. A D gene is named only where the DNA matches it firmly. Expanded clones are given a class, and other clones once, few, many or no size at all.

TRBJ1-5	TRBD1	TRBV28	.	TGTGCCAGCACCCTGGACAGGCATCCTTCGGGTCAGCCCCAGCATTTT	CASTLDRHPSGQPQHF
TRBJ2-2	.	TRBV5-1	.	TGCGCCAGCAGCTTGCCTAGATTGGACACCGGGGAGCTGTTTTTT	CASSLPRLDTGELFF
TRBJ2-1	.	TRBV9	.	TGTGCCAGCAGCGCGAGCGGGTACAATGAGCAGTTCTTC	CASSASGYNEQFF
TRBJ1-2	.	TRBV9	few	TGTGCCAGCAGCCCGGGTCCTTATTATGGCTACACCTTC	CASSPGPYYGYTF
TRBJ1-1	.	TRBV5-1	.	TGCGCCAGCAGCTTGGTGGTGACAGGTTGGGGCACTGAAGCTTTCTTT	CASSLVVTGWGTEAFF
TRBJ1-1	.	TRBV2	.	TGTGCCAGCAGTGAGTGGGGGCGAACTGAAGCTTTCTTT	CASSEWGRTEAFF
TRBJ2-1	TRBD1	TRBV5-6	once	TGTGCCAGCAGTTTAATGACAGGGGAGACCTACAATGAGCAGTTCTTC	CASSLMTGETYNEQFF
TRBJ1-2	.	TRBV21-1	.	TGTGCCAGCAGCAAAGAGGAATGGGACAGGGTCGGGACTAACTATGGCTACACCTTC	CASSKEEWDRVGTNYGYTF
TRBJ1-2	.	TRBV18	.	TGTGCCAGCTCACCGAGTCATTATGGCTACACCTTC	CASSPSHYGYTF
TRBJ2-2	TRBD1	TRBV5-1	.	TGCGCCAGCAGCCTGGACAGGTTTCCCGGGGAGCTGTTTTTT	CASSLDRFPGELFF
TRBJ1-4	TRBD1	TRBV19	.	TGTGCCAGTAGTATGACAGGGGGCCAGGAAAAACTGTTTTTT	CASSMTGGQEKLFF
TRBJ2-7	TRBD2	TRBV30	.	TGTGCCCGGGAGGACTTAAGCTCCTACGAGCAGTACTTC	CAREDLSSYEQYF
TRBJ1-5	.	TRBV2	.	TGTGCCAGCAGTGAATCTTCGGTCTATCAGCCCCAGCATTTT	CASSESSVYQPQHF
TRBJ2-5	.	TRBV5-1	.	TGCGCCAGCAGCTCCCGGGTCGAAGTTGTGGAGACCCAGTACTTC	CASSSRVEVVETQYF
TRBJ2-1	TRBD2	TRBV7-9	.	TGTGCCAGCAGTACGATGGGCGGGAGGGCCGTTGAGCAGTTCTTC	CASSTMGGRAVEQFF
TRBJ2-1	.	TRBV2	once	TGTGCCAGCAGTCGGGACTCCAGCTCCTACAATGAGCAGTTCTTC	CASSRDSSSYNEQFF
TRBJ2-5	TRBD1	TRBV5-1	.	TGCGCCAGCAGCTTGGAACAGGGGGATGGGACCCAGTACTTC	CASSLEQGDGTQYF
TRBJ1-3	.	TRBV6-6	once	TGTGCCAGCACCCGACAGGGAAACACCATATATTTT	CASTRQGNTIYF
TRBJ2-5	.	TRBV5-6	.	TGTGCCAGCAGCCTGCTCGGGCAAGAGACCCAGTACTTC	CASSLLGQETQYF
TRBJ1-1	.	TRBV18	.	TGTGCCAGCTCACCAAATAGCGACACTGAAGCTTTCTTT	CASSPNSDTEAFF
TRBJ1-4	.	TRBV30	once	TGTGCCTGGAGTCTGAGGGGATCAGGGACTCGGGAAAAACTGTTTTTT	CAWSLRGSGTREKLFF
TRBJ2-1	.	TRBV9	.	TGTGCCAGCAGCGCGGACAATGAGCAGTTCTTC	CASSADNEQFF
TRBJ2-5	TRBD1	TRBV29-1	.	TGCAGCTTCGACGGGACAGGGACGGAGACCCAGTACTTC	CSFDGTGTETQYF
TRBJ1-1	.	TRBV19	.	TGTGCCAGTGAAAGTACAGGGACGAACACTGAAGCTTTCTTT	CASESTGTNTEAFF
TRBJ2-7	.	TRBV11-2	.	TGTGCCAGCAGCTTTAGTAGCGCTAGCGTCTACGAGCAGTACTTC	CASSFSSASVYEQYF
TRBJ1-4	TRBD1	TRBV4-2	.	TGTGCCAGCAGCCAACAGGGGGGTCGGGAAAAACTGTTTTTT	CASSQQGGREKLFF
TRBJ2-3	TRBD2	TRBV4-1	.	TGCGCCAGCAGCCAAGATCCGACAGGATGGGGTAGCGGGGGGCTCCGCACAGATACGCAGTATTTT	CASSQDPTGWGSGGLRTDTQYF
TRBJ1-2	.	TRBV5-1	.	TGCGCCAGCAGCCCCACATCCTATGGCTACACCTTC	CASSPTSYGYTF
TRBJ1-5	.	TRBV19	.	TGTGCCAGTAGTATTATGAGGCAGCCCCAGCATTTT	CASSIMRQPQHF
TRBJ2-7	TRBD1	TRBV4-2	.	TGTGCCAGCAGCCAAGAAGGGGGCAGCTCCTACGAGCAGTACTTC	CASSQEGGSSYEQYF
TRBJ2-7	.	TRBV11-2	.	TGTGCCAGCAGCTACCCACTCCGAGGGAAATACGAGCAGTACTTC	CASSYPLRGKYEQYF
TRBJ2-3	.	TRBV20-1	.	TGCAGTGCTAGTCAGGCAGATACGCAGTATTTT	CSASQADTQYF
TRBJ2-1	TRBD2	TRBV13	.	TGTGCCAGCAGCTGGGGACTAGGTCTAGGAAATGAGCAGTTCTTC	CASSWGLGLGNEQFF
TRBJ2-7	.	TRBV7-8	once	TGTGCCAGCAGCGCAACGGACACTGCCTACGAGCAGTACTTC	CASSATDTAYEQYF
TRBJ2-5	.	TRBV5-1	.	TGCGCCTCCACGAGCGGACGGCGGGAGACCCAGTACTTC	CASTSGRRETQYF
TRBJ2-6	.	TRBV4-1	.	TGCGCCAGCAGCCAAGAACCCCCCGAGATCTTCGGGGCCAACGTCCTGACTTTC	CASSQEPPEIFGANVLTF
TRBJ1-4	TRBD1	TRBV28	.	TGTGCCAGCAGTTACCAGACAGGGGGGAGCGAAAAACTGTTTTTT	CASSYQTGGSEKLFF
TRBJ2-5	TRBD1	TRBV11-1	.	TGTGCCAGCAGGAGGGGGCTCGGGGAGACCCAGTACTTC	CASRRGLGETQYF
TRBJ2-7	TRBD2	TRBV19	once	TGTGCCAGTAGTATGGGGGGTCTTAGCGGGGCCACCTACGAGCAGTACTTC	CASSMGGLSGATYEQYF
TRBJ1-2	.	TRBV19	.	TGTGCCAGTAGTGCACGTCACAGGAACTATGGCTACACCTTC	CASSARHRNYGYTF
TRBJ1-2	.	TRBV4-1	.	TGCGCCAGCAGCCAACAGCCCCTGGCGGATGGCTACACCTTC	CASSQQPLADGYTF
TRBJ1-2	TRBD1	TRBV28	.	TGTGCCAGCAGCCCAACAGGGGACTATGGCTACACCTTC	CASSPTGDYGYTF
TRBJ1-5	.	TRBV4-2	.	TGTGCCAGCAGCCAAGATCAGGGATTTAGCAATCAGCCCCAGCATTTT	CASSQDQGFSNQPQHF
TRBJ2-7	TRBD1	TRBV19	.	TGTGCCAGTAGTATGGAGACAGGGGTGGTCCACGAGCAGTACTTC	CASSMETGVVHEQYF
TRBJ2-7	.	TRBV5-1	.	TGCGCCAGCAGCTTGGGACCCGGGGGTTTCAACGAGCAGTACTTC	CASSLGPGGFNEQYF
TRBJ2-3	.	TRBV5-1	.	TGCGCCAGCAGCCCCCGCGGCAGTAGCACAGATACGCAGTATTTT	CASSPRGSSTDTQYF
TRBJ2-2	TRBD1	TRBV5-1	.	TGCGCCAGCAGCGGGGACAGGGGGACCTTCACCGGGGAGCTGTTTTTT	CASSGDRGTFTGELFF
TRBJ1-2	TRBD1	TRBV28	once	TGTGCCAGCAGTCCCCACCCCCCGGACAGGATCGGTGGTGGCTACACCTTC	CASSPHPPDRIGGGYTF
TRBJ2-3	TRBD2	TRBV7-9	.	TGTGCCAGCAGCTTAGGGACTAGCGGGAGGAATCATAACACAGATACGCAGTATTTT	CASSLGTSGRNHNTDTQYF
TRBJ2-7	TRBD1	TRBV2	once	TGTGCCAGCAGGGGCACAGGGGCACCCTCCTACGAGCAGTACTTC	CASRGTGAPSYEQYF
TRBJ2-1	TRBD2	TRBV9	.	TGTGCCAGCAGCGTAGGGACTAGCGGGGGGGCCCCCCATGAGCAGTTCTTC	CASSVGTSGGAPHEQFF
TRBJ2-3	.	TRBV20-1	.	TGCAGTGCTAATCAGGGAGATACGCAGTATTTT	CSANQGDTQYF
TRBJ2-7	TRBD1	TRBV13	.	TGTGCCAGCAGCTTAGGACAGGGGGCGCGTGAGCAGTACTTC	CASSLGQGAREQYF
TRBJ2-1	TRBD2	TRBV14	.	TGTGCCAGCAGCCATTTATTGGGGCTTAGCGGGAGGGCCGGATACAATGAGCAGTTCTTC	CASSHLLGLSGRAGYNEQFF
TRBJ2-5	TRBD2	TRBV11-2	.	TGTGCCAGCAGCCGGGGGGGGCTAGCGGGGAAACAAGAGACCCAGTACTTC	CASSRGGLAGKQETQYF